This T cell receptor (beta chain) emerged from a study of PD-1 blockade in classical Hodgkin lymphoma. The table came from immunoSEQ multiplex PCR; TCRdb's copy has only in-frame clones and leaves some out. The sample holds about 51,000 clones, 60% to 80% seen once. The germline gives CDR1 MNHEY, CDR2 SVGAGI. V gave up 8 bases and J gave up 3 bases, with 10 bases separating them. The CDR3 totals 12 residues. Time point indicated: cycle 4 day 1 (C4D1), after more than 5 weeks of nivolumab. Every one of the patients relapsed after autologous stem cell transplantation (brentuximab vedotin exposure was variable).

The receptor comes from a human donor with classical Hodgkin lymphoma. The chain is built from TRBV6-5 and TRBJ2-5; the D gene is possibly TRBD1 (5 bases). This specimen was peripheral blood mononuclear cells (PBMCs), taken before the fourth cycle of nivolumab. DNA of the CDR3: TGTGCCAGCGTTAGCAGGGAAGAGACCCAGTACTTC. Encoded protein: CASVSREETQYF.